This T cell receptor beta chain was retrieved from a study of T cell responses to AZD1222 COVID-19 vaccine. CDR1 is GTSNPN and CDR2 is SVGIG in the germline V gene (reference sequence). There are 16 residues in the CDR3. The V gene end was trimmed by 4 bases and the J gene end by 0 bases; junction bases not matched to a gene: 10. As concerns this clone: Its antigen remains unknown.

Here immunoSEQ multiplex PCR was the method, and the copy in TCRdb shows in-frame clones only, minus some. The profile shows approximately 140,000 clones, approximately 92% of them singletons. Second-dose timings of about 4 or about 12 weeks were pooled. Regarding the study as a whole: The number of AZD1222 recipients seropositive at baseline was only 6 or 7. After the peak T cell response, and only then, were repertoires sampled. Vaccine-related CD4 TCRs covered spike, predominating at 160-218 and 743-854.

The material sequenced was peripheral blood, taken 28 days after the second AZD1222 dose. The V gene is TRBV30, the J gene TRBJ1-1; 8 bases align to TRBD1. This TCR was sampled from an adult who received the AZD1222 COVID-19 vaccine. This CDR3 is CAWTYSDRDMNTEAFF. CDR3 coding DNA: TGTGCCTGGACTTACTCGGACAGGGACATGAACACTGAAGCTTTCTTT.